The T cell receptor beta chain described here comes from a study of blood T cell repertoires in COVID-19 (dated by TCRdb to the early 2020s). About the investigation overall: The collaborator samples originated in the United States, Italy and Spain and spanned the acute and convalescent phases of COVID-19. The material from the prospective study consisted of cDNA or gDNA derived from T cells, B-cell-depleted T cells, or PBMCs. The repertoires were made available in a free public database intended to serve as a resource for research on the immune response to SARS-CoV-2. Where available, HLA class I and class II types were taken from metadata supplied by the sample provider and were not determined by assay-based typing. Subjects who had been exposed to COVID-19, were actively infected with it, or had recovered from it provided the deeply sampled blood TCRbeta repertoires that made up the dataset. Sample metadata almost always included a de-identified subject ID, COVID-19 status, age in years and sex. Samples were obtained from the ongoing ImmuneRACE study (first 160 participants) and from approximately 1,200 subjects provided by 6 global collaborators. On the study overall, not on this receptor specifically: The quantity of clinical and demographic metadata differed by source and by participant and was supplied without curation.

The CDR3 contains 14 residues, cysteine and phenylalanine counted. The CDR3 DNA has 42 bases and is translated from base 1. V is cut by 3 bases and J by 5 bases, and the space between the germline ends is 8 bases. CDR1 is given as SGHNT and CDR2 as YENEEA, both from the germline V gene. Participants in the prospective study were enrolled through a virtual design, were aged 18 to 89 years, and lived in about 25 United States geographic areas. In the prospective study, cohorts were assigned on the basis of participant-reported clinical history obtained from a screening survey and a study questionnaire. For ImmuneRACE Cohort 3, a participant was defined as recovered based on two consecutive negative NP/OP PCR tests, clearance by a healthcare professional, or resolution of symptoms. In the prospective study, mobile phlebotomists collected whole blood, serum and a nasopharyngeal or oropharyngeal swab from each participant. Additional blood draws and questionnaires over an approximately two-month period could optionally be provided by prospective study participants. Before DNA extraction, prospective study blood samples were shipped either frozen or at room temperature.

For this clone: Its antigen has not been determined. No base-level quality is on record; no much larger clone is a single base apart.

TCRbeta CDR3 regions were amplified from genomic DNA by means of the immunoSEQ Assay, a bias-controlled multiplex PCR. Per the authors' processing: Nucleated cell counts per sample were estimated from amplification of reference gene primers within the assay. Sequence reads were collapsed and filtered to measure the absolute abundance of every unique TCRbeta CDR3 rearrangement. Productive Simpson clonality was computed per sample as the square root of Simpson's diversity index over productive rearrangements. TCRdb stores this immuneACCESS table with in-frame sequences only. Part of the clones is absent; in the studies checked, under half of the shortfall reflects unresolved V genes, and no reason is known for the rest. V and J calls plus clone size are reproduced from that table; the DNA served to infer D and trimming. This sample gives roughly 520,000 clones in total; approximately 90% of them show up just once. 1.5% to 2% of the sample rests with the top ten.

Rearrangement joined TRBV11-3 to TRBJ1-6; the D gene is perhaps TRBD1, from 5 matching bases. Specimen: PBMCs or T cells enriched from blood (not recorded which). The clonotype comes from a woman aged 40 to 50 who had recovered from COVID-19. In nucleotides, the sequence is TGTGCCAGCAGCTTGGCCAGGGATAATTCACCCCTCCACTTT. It codes for CASSLARDNSPLHF.